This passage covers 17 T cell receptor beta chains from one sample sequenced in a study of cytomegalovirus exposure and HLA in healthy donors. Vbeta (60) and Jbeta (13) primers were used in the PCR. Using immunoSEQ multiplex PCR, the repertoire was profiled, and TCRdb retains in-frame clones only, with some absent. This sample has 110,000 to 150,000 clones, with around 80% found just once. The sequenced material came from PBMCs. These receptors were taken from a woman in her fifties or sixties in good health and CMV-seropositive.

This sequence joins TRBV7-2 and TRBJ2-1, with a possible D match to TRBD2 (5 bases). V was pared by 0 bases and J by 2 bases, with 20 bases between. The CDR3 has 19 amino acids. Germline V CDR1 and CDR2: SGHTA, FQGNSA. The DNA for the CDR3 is TGTGCCAGCAGCTTAGCCGGACTCGGTGCTAGTCCTACCTACAATGAGCAGTTCTTC. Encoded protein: CASSLAGLGASPTYNEQFF.

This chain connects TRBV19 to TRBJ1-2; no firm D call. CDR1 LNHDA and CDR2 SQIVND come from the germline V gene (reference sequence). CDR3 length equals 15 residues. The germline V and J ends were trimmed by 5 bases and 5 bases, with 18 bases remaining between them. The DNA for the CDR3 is TGTGCCAGTAGTTCGGCATGGACTAATCATTATGGCTACACCTTC. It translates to CASSSAWTNHYGYTF.

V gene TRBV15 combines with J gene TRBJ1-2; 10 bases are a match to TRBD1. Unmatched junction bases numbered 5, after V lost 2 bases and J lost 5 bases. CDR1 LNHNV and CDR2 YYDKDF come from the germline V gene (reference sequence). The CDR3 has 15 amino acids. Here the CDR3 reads CATSRSRDRGYGYTF. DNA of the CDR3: TGTGCCACCAGCAGATCCCGGGACAGGGGTTATGGCTACACCTTC.

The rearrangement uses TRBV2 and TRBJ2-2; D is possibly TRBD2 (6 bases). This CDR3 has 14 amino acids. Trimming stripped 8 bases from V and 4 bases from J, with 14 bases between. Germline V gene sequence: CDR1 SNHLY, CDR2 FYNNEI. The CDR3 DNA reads TGTGCCAGCGGACTACTTTTGAGCACCGGGGAGCTGTTTTTT. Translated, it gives CASGLLLSTGELFF.

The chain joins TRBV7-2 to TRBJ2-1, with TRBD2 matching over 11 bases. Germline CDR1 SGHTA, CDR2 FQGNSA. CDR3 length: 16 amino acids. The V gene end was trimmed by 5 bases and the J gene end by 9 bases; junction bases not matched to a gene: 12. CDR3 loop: CASSPGVAGGQGEQFF. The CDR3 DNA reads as TGTGCCAGCAGCCCCGGGGTAGCGGGGGGGCAGGGTGAGCAGTTCTTC.

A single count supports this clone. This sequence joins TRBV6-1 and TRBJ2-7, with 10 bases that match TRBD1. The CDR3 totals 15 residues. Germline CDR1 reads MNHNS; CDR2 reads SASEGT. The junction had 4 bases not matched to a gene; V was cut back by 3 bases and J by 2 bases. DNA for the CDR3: TGTGCCAGCAGTGAGTATGGGACAGGGGCCTACGAGCAGTACTTC. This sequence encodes CASSEYGTGAYEQYF.

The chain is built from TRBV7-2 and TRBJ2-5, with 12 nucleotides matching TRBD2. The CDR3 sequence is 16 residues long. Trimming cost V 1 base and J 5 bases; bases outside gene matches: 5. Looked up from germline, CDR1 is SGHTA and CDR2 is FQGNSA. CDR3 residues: CASSLVWTSGVETQYF. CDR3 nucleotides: TGTGCCAGCAGCTTAGTTTGGACTAGCGGGGTTGAGACCCAGTACTTC.

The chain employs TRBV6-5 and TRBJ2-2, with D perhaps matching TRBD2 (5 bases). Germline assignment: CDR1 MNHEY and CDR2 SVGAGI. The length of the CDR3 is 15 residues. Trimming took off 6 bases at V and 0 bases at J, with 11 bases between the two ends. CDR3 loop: CASRGRGANTGELFF. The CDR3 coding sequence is TGTGCCAGCAGAGGACGGGGAGCGAACACCGGGGAGCTGTTTTTT.

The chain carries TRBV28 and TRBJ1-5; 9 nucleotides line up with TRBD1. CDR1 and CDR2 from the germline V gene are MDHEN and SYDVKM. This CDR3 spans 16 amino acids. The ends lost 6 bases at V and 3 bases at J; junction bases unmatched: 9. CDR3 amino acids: CASSTNRGRPNQPQHF. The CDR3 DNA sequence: TGTGCCAGCAGCACGAACAGGGGGCGGCCCAATCAGCCCCAGCATTTT.

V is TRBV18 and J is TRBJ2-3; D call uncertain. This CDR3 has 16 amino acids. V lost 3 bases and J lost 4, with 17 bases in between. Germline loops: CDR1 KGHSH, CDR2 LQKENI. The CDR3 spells CASSPSSSTSSDTQYF. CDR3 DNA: TGTGCCAGCTCACCGTCCTCCTCTACCTCCTCAGATACGCAGTATTTT. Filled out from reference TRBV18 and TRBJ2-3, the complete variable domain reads NAGVMQNPRHLVRRRGQEARLRCSPMKGHSHVYWYRQLPEEGLKFMVYLQKENIIDESGMPKERFSAEFPKEGPSILRIQQVVRGDSAAYFCASSPSSSTSSDTQYFGPGTRLTVL.

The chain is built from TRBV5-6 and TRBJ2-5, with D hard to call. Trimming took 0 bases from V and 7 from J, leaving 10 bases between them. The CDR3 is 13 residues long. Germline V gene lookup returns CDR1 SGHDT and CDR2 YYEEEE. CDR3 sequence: CASSLASLGTQYF. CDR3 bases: TGTGCCAGCAGCTTGGCCAGTCTAGGGACCCAGTACTTC.

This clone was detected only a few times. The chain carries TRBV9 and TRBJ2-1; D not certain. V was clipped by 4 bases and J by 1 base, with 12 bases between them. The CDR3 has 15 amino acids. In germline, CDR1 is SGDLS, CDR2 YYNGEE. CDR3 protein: CASSWVSVSYNEQFF. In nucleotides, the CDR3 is TGTGCCAGCAGCTGGGTAAGCGTTTCCTACAATGAGCAGTTCTTC. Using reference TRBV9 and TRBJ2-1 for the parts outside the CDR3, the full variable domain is DSGVTQTPKHLITATGQRVTLRCSPRSGDLSVYWYQQSLDQGLQFLIQYYNGEERAKGNILERFSAQQFPDLHSELNLSSLELGDSALYFCASSWVSVSYNEQFFGPGTRLTVL.

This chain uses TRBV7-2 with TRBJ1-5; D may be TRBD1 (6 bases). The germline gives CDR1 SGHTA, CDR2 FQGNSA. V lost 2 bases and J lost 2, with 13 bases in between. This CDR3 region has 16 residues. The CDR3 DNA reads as TGTGCCAGCAGCTTAATACAGGGAGTAGGCAATCAGCCCCAGCATTTT. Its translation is CASSLIQGVGNQPQHF.

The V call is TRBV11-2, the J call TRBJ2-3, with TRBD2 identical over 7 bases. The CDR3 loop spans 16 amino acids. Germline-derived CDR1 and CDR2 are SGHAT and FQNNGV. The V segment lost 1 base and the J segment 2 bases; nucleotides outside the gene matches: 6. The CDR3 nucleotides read TGTGCCAGCAGCTTAGGGCGGGGGTCACCCACAGATACGCAGTATTTT. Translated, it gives CASSLGRGSPTDTQYF.

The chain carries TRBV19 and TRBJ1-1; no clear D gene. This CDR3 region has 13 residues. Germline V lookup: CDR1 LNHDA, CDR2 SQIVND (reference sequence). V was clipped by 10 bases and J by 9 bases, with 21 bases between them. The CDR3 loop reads CATAGQLSWKAFF. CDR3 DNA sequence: TGTGCCACCGCGGGCCAGCTGTCTTGGAAAGCTTTCTTT. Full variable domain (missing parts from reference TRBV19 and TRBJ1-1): DGGITQSPKYLFRKEGQNVTLSCEQNLNHDAMYWYRQDPGQGLRLIYYSQIVNDFQKGDIAEGYSVSREKKESFPLTVTSAQKNPTAFYLCATAGQLSWKAFFGQGTRLTVV.

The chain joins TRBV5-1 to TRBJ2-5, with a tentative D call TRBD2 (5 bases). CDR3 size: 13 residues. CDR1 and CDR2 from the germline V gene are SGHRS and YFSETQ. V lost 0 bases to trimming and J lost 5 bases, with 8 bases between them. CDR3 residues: CASSLAGSETQYF. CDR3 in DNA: TGCGCCAGCAGCTTGGCGGGGTCGGAGACCCAGTACTTC. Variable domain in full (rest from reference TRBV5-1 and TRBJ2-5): KAGVTQTPRYLIKTRGQQVTLSCSPISGHRSVSWYQQTPGQGLQFLFEYFSETQRNKGNFPGRFSGRQFSNSRSEMNVSTLELGDSALYLCASSLAGSETQYFGPGTRLLVL.

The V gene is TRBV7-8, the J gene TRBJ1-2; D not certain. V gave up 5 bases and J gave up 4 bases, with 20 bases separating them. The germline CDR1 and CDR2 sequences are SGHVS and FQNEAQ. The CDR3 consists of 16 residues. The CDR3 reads CASSPYGQVVFYGYTF. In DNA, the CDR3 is TGTGCCAGCAGCCCTTACGGTCAGGTCGTTTTCTATGGCTACACCTTC.